This T cell receptor (beta chain) was found in a study of cytomegalovirus exposure and HLA in healthy donors. Vbeta (60) and Jbeta (13) primers were used in the PCR. Only in-frame clones appear in the TCRdb table, and some are missing; sequencing was by immunoSEQ multiplex PCR. The data hold tens of thousands of clones, with approximately 81% observed a single time. Findings and limits, study-wide: One later analysis reportedly identified an Asian-associated ancestry cluster that showed fewer N-insertions than the approximately 670-donor mean. The listing of about 150 TCR beta chains classed them as cytomegalovirus-associated. Prior analysis indicated that the majority of TCR beta V segments exhibited productivity approximately 87% or approximately 30% of the time.

Worth noting for this clone: The antigen remains undetermined.

V lost 6 bases and J lost 4; bases outside the gene matches: 11. CDR3 length equals 15 residues. In germline, CDR1 is MNHEY, CDR2 SVGAGI. Sequencing used PBMCs. This sequence was found in a woman between 40 and 50 years old in good health and CMV-seropositive. The chain recombines TRBV6-5 with TRBJ2-7, with TRBD2 identical over 8 bases. Here the CDR3 reads CASRSPGLELYEQYF. CDR3 coding DNA: TGTGCCAGCAGATCCCCGGGACTAGAGTTATACGAGCAGTACTTC.